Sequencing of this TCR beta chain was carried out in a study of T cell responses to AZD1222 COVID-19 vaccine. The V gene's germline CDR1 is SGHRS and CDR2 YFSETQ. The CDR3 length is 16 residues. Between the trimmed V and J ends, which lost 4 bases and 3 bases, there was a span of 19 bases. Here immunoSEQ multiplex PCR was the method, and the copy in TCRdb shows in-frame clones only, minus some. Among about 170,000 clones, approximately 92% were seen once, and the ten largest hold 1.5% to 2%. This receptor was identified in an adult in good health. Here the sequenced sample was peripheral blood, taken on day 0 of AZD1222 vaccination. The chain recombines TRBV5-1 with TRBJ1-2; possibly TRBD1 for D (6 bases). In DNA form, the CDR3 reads TGCGCCAGCAGCCTTACCGACAGGAATTCTTACTATGGCTACACCTTC. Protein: CASSLTDRNSYYGYTF.